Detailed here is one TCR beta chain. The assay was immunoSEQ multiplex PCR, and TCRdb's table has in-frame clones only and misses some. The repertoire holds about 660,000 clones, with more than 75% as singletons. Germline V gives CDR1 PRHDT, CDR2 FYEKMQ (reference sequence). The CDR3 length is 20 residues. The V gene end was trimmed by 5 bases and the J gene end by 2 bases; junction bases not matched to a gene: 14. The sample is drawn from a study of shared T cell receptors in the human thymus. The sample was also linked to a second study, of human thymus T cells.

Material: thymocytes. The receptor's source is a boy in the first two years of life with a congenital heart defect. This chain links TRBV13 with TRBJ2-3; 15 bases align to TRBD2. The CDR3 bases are TGTGCCAGCAGCCCCGGGACTAGCGGGAGGACTACCGACTACACAGATACGCAGTATTTT. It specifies CASSPGTSGRTTDYTDTQYF.